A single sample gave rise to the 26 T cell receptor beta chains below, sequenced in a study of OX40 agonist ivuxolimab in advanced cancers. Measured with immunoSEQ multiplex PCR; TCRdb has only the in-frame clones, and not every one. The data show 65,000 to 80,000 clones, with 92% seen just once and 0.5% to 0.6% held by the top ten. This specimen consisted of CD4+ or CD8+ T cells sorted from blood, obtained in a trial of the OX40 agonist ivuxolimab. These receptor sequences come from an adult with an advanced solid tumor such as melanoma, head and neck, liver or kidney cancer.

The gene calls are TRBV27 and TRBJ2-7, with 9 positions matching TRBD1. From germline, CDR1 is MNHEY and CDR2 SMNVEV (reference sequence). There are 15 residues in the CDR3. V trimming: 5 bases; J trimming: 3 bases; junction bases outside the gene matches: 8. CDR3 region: CASSNPGQGNYEQYF. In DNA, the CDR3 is TGTGCCAGCAGTAATCCGGGACAGGGAAACTACGAGCAGTACTTC.

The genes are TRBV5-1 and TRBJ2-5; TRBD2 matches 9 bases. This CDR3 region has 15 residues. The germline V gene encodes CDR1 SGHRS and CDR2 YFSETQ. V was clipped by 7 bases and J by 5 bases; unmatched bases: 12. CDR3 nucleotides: TGCGCCAGCCTCTTGGGCGGGAGGGCCGAGGAGACCCAGTACTTC. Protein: CASLLGGRAEETQYF.

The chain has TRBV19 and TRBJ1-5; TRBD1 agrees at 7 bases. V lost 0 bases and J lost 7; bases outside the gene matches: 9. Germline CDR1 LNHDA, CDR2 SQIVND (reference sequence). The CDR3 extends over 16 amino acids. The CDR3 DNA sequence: TGTGCCAGTAGTATAGATCAGGGGGGGCCGGGCCAGCCCCAGCATTTT. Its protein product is CASSIDQGGPGQPQHF.

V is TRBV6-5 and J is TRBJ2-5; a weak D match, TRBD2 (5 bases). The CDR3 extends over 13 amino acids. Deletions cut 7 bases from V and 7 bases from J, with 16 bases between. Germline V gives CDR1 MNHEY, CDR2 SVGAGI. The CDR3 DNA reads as TGTGCCAGCACGCCCCACTCGGCGGGGACCCAGTACTTC. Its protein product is CASTPHSAGTQYF.

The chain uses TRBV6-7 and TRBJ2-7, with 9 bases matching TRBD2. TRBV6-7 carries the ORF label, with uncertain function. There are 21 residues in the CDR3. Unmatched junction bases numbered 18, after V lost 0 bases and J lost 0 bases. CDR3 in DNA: TGTGCCAGCAGTTACTCGATTTCCCCTAGCGGGAACCCGAACTCCTCCTACGAGCAGTACTTC. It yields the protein CASSYSISPSGNPNSSYEQYF.

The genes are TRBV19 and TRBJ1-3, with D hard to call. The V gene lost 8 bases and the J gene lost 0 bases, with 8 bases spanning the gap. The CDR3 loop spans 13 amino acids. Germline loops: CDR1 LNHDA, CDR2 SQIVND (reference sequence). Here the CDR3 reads CASQTNSGNTIYF. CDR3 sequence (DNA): TGTGCCAGTCAGACGAACTCTGGAAACACCATATATTTT.

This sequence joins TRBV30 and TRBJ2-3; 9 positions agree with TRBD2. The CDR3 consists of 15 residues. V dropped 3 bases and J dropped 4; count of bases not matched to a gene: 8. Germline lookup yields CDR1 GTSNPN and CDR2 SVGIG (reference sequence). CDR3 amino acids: CAWRIAGVIADTQYF. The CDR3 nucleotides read TGTGCCTGGAGAATAGCGGGAGTCATAGCAGATACGCAGTATTTT.

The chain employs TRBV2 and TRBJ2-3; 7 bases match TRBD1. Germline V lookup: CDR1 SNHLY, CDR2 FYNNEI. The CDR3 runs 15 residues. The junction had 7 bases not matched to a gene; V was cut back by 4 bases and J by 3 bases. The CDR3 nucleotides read TGTGCCAGCAGTGTCCGGGACAGTCAAACAGATACGCAGTATTTT. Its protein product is CASSVRDSQTDTQYF. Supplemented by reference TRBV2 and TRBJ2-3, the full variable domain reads EPEVTQTPSHQVTQMGQEVILRCVPISNHLYFYWYRQILGQKVEFLVSFYNNEISEKSEIFDDQFSVERPDGSNFTLKIRSTKLEDSAMYFCASSVRDSQTDTQYFGPGTRLTVL.

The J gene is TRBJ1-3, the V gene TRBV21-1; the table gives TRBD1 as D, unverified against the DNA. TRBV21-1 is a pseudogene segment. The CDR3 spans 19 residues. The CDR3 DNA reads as TGTGCCAGCAGCAAAGAGGACAGGGGGCCCACAATCTCTGGAAACACCATATATTTT. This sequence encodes CASSKEDRGPTISGNTIYF.

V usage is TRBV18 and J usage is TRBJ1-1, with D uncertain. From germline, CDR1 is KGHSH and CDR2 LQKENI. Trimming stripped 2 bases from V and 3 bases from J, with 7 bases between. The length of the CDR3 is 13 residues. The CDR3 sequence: CASSPSRDTEAFF. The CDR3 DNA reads TGTGCCAGCTCACCATCGAGGGACACTGAAGCTTTCTTT.

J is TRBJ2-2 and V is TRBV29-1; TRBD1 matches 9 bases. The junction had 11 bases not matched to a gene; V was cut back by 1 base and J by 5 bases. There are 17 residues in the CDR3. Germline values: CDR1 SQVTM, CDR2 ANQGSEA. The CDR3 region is CSVEGPRGTGSTGELFF. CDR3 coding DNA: TGCAGCGTTGAAGGGCCCCGTGGGACAGGGTCTACCGGGGAGCTGTTTTTT.

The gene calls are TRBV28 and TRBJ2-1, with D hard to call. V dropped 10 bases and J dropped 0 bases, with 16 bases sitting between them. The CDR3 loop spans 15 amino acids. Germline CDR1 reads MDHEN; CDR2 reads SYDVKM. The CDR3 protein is CATEQALSSYNEQFF. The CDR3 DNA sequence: TGTGCCACCGAACAAGCCCTGAGCTCCTACAATGAGCAGTTCTTC.

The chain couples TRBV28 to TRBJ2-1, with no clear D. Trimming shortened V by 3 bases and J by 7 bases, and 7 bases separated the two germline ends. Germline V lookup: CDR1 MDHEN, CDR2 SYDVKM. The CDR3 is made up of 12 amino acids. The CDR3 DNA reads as TGTGCCAGCAGTTTCCCCCCTAATGAGCAGTTCTTC. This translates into CASSFPPNEQFF.

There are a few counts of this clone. CDR3 loop: CASSPRTGRAFF. As DNA, the CDR3 is TGTGCCAGCAGTCCCCGGACAGGTAGAGCTTTCTTT. This chain joins TRBV2 and TRBJ1-1, with TRBD1 matching 7 bases. This CDR3 contains 12 residues. With 5 bases clipped from V and 10 bases from J, the junction kept 7 bases outside the gene matches. Germline CDR1 SNHLY, CDR2 FYNNEI.

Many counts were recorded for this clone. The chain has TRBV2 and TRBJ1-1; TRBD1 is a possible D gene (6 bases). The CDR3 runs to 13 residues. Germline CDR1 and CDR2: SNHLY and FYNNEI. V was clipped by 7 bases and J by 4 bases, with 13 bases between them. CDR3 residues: CASTGGLTTEAFF. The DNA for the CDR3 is TGTGCCAGCACCGGGGGCCTAACCACTGAAGCTTTCTTT.

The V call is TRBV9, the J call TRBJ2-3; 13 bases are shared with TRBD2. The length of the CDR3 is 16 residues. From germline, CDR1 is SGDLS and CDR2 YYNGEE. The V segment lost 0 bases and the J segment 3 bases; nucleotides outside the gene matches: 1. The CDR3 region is CASSVGLAGGTDTQYF. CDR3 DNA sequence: TGTGCCAGCAGCGTAGGACTAGCGGGAGGAACAGATACGCAGTATTTT.

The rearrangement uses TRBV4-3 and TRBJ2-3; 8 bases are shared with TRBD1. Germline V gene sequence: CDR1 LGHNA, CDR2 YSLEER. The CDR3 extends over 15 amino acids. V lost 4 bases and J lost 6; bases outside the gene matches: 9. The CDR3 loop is CASSPQTGETDTQYF. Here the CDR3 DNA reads TGCGCCAGCAGCCCCCAGACAGGGGAGACGGATACGCAGTATTTT.

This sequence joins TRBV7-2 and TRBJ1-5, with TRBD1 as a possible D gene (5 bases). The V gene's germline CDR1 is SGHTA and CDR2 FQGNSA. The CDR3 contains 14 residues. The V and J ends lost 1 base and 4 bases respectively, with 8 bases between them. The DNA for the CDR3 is TGTGCCAGCAGCTTAGGGGGGGGAAATCAGCCCCAGCATTTT. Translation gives CASSLGGGNQPQHF.

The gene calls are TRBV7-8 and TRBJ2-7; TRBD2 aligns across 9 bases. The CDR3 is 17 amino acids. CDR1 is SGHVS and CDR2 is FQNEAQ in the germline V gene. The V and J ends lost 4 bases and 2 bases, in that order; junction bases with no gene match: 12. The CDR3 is CASSSLRASGNPYEQYF. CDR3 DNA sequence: TGTGCCAGCAGCTCCCTCCGCGCTAGCGGGAACCCCTACGAGCAGTACTTC.

This CDR3 reads CASSSHKGVFRLALAKNIQYF. For the CDR3, the DNA is TGTGCCAGCAGCTCTCATAAGGGTGTTTTCCGACTAGCCTTAGCCAAAAACATTCAGTACTTC. The rearrangement joins TRBV9 to TRBJ2-4; 7 bases line up with TRBD2. The CDR3 length is 21 residues. Trimming took 4 bases from V and 0 from J; bases not matched to a gene: 22. The germline V gene encodes CDR1 SGDLS and CDR2 YYNGEE.

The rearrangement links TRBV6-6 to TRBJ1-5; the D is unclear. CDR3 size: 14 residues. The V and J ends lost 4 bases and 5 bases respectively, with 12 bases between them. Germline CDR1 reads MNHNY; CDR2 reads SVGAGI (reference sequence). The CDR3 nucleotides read TGTGCCAGCAGTTTTACAAACGGTTATCAGCCCCAGCATTTT. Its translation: CASSFTNGYQPQHF.

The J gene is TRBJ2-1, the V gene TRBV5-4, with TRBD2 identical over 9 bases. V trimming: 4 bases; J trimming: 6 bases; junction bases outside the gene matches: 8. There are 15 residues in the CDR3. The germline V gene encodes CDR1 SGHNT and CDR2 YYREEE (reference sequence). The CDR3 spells CASSRISGRANEQFF. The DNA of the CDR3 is TGTGCCAGCAGCAGGATTAGCGGGAGAGCCAATGAGCAGTTCTTC.

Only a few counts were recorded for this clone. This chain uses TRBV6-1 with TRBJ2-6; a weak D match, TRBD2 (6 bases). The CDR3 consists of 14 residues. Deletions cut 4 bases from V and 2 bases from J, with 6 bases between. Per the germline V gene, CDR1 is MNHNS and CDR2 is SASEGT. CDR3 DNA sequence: TGTGCCAGCAGTGGGGGGGCTGGGGCCAACGTCCTGACTTTC. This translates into CASSGGAGANVLTF.

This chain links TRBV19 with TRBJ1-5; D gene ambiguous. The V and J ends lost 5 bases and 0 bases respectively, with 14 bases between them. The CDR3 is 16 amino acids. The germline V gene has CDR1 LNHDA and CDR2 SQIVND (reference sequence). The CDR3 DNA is TGTGCCAGTAGTCCTAGGAGGATTTATAGCAATCAGCCCCAGCATTTT. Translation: CASSPRRIYSNQPQHF.

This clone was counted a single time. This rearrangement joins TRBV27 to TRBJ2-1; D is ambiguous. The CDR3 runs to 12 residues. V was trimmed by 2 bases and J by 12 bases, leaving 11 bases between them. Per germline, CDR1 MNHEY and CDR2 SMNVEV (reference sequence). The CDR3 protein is CASSLLGRGQFF. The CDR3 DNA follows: TGTGCCAGCAGTTTACTTGGCAGAGGGCAGTTCTTC.

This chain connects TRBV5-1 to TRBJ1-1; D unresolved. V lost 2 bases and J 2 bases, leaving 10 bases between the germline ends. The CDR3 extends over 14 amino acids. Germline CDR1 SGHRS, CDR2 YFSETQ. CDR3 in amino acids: CASSLTNSNTEAFF. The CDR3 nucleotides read TGCGCCAGCAGCTTAACGAACTCTAACACTGAAGCTTTCTTT.